The T cell receptor (beta chain) under discussion was sequenced for a study of graft-versus-host responses after intestinal transplantation. Measured with immunoSEQ multiplex PCR; TCRdb has only the in-frame clones, and not every one. This table has roughly 90,000 clones, 85% to 95% appearing once. The CDR3 is made up of 14 amino acids. Germline V gene lookup returns CDR1 SQVTM and CDR2 ANQGSEA. Trimming shortened V by 6 bases and J by 0 bases, and 14 bases separated the two germline ends. With regard to this clone: Its antigen is unidentified.

Sequencing was performed on unstimulated CD4+ T cells sorted from spleen or lymph node cells, taken before transplant. This clonotype originated in a human donor who was the organ donor for an intestinal transplant. V gene TRBV29-1 combines with J gene TRBJ1-1; D might be TRBD1 (6 bases). CDR3 DNA: TGCAGCGTGGACAGTTCTAGCATGAACACTGAAGCTTTCTTT. It specifies CSVDSSSMNTEAFF.